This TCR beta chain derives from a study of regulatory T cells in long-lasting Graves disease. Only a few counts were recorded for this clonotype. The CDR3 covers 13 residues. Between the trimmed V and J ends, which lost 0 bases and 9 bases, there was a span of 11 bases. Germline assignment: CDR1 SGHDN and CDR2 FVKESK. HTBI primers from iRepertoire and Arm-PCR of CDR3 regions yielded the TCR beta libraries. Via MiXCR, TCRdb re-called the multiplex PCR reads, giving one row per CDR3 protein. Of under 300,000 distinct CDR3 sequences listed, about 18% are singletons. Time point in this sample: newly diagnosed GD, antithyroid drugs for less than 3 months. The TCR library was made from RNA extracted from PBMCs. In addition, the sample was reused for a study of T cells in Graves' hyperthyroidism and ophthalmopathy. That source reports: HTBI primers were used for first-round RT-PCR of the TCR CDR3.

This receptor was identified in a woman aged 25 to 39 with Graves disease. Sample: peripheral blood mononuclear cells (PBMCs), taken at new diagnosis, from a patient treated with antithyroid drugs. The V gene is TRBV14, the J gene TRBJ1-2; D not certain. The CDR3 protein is CASSQEVRESYTF. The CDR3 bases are TGTGCCAGCAGCCAAGAGGTACGGGAGAGCTACACCTTC.